This passage covers 21 T cell receptor beta chains from one sample sequenced in a study of cytomegalovirus exposure and HLA in healthy donors. The PCR ran on 60 Vbeta and 13 Jbeta primers. Sequencing used immunoSEQ multiplex PCR; TCRdb keeps in-frame clones, though not all of them. The data contain roughly 150,000 clones, approximately 86% of them seen just once; the ten biggest clones take up 5.5% to 8.5%. The sample was PBMCs. The receptors originated from a woman aged 50 to 65 in good health and CMV-seropositive.

This clone was recorded once. The gene calls are TRBV5-1 and TRBJ2-7, with TRBD2 as a possible D gene (6 bases). V shed 1 base and J shed 0 bases, with 8 bases lying between them. Germline V gene lookup returns CDR1 SGHRS and CDR2 YFSETQ. There are 14 residues in the CDR3. CDR3 nucleotides: TGCGCCAGCAGCTTGTCCGGGAGCTCCTACGAGCAGTACTTC. This gives the protein CASSLSGSSYEQYF.

V gene TRBV5-1 combines with J gene TRBJ2-1, with D possibly TRBD2 on 5 matching bases. This CDR3 comprises 13 residues. Germline CDR1 is SGHRS and CDR2 is YFSETQ. Trimming left V 4 bases short and J 7 bases short, with 12 bases between. This chain's CDR3 is CASSPGSGNEQFF. DNA for the CDR3: TGCGCCAGCAGCCCGGGATCTGGGAATGAGCAGTTCTTC.

This clone turned up a few times. The chain carries TRBV29-1 and TRBJ1-2, with TRBD1 as a possible D gene (6 bases). The V gene lost 4 bases and the J gene lost 4 bases, with 10 bases spanning the gap. CDR1 and CDR2 (germline): SQVTM, ANQGSEA. The CDR3 spans 12 residues. The CDR3 DNA follows: TGCAGCGTTGGACAGGACGGCTATGGCTACACCTTC. Amino acids: CSVGQDGYGYTF.

The chain has TRBV28 and TRBJ1-2; D ambiguous. The germline gives CDR1 MDHEN, CDR2 SYDVKM. The CDR3 covers 15 residues. Deletions cut 7 bases from V and 4 bases from J, with 19 bases between. CDR3 nucleotides: TGTGCCAGCACCCAAGAGGGTCAGCGGCTCTATGGCTACACCTTC. Protein sequence: CASTQEGQRLYGYTF.

The rearrangement uses TRBV9 and TRBJ2-7; TRBD2 agrees at 7 bases. This CDR3 has 14 residues. Germline V gene lookup returns CDR1 SGDLS and CDR2 YYNGEE. Germline trimming cut 3 bases from V and 0 bases from J; bases unmatched to any gene: 3. The CDR3 DNA follows: TGTGCCAGCAGCGCCGGGGGGAGCTCCTACGAGCAGTACTTC. Translating it yields CASSAGGSSYEQYF.

The V call is TRBV5-6, the J call TRBJ1-2; 8 nucleotides align to TRBD1. Losses at the gene ends were 4 bases for V and 3 bases for J; bases not matched to a gene: 8. The CDR3 spans 15 residues. Germline CDR1 is SGHDT and CDR2 is YYEEEE. CDR3 nucleotides: TGTGCCAGCAGCCCACTTGGACAGGGCGACTATGGCTACACCTTC. Protein product: CASSPLGQGDYGYTF.

This clone appeared a single time. The genes are TRBV18 and TRBJ2-7; tentative D call: TRBD1 (5 bases). The V gene's germline CDR1 is KGHSH and CDR2 LQKENI. V shed 5 bases and J shed 3 bases, with 20 bases lying between them. The CDR3 is 16 amino acids. The CDR3 DNA follows: TGTGCCAGCTCAAGAATTGCCCAGGGAAGGGACTACGAGCAGTACTTC. Its translation: CASSRIAQGRDYEQYF.

V gene TRBV9 combines with J gene TRBJ2-3; 8 bases line up with TRBD2. Germline values: CDR1 SGDLS, CDR2 YYNGEE. The trim removed 0 bases at V and 4 bases at J, leaving 1 base unmatched. The CDR3 sequence is 14 residues long. CDR3 DNA: TGTGCCAGCAGCGTAGCGGGGGGGCCAGATACGCAGTATTTT. Protein: CASSVAGGPDTQYF.

CDR3: CASSVVHADTQYF. CDR3 bases: TGTGCCAGCAGCGTAGTCCATGCAGATACGCAGTATTTT. The gene calls are TRBV9 and TRBJ2-3; D ambiguous. Germline CDR1 SGDLS, CDR2 YYNGEE. CDR3 size: 13 residues. Trimming took off 0 bases at V and 4 bases at J, with 6 bases between the two ends.

This clone was observed once. The V gene is TRBV25-1, the J gene TRBJ2-2, with D tentatively TRBD2 (5 bases). CDR1 is MGHDK and CDR2 is SYGVNS in the germline V gene. V lost 1 base and J 4 bases, leaving 7 bases between the germline ends. This CDR3 is built from 14 residues. CDR3 loop: CASSEFEGTGELFF. As DNA, the CDR3 is TGTGCCAGCAGTGAATTTGAGGGCACCGGGGAGCTGTTTTTT.

The chain couples TRBV5-1 to TRBJ2-1, with 8 bases fitting TRBD2. CDR1 and CDR2 (germline): SGHRS, YFSETQ. The CDR3 sequence is 15 residues long. J was trimmed by 4 bases and V by 4 bases; bases with no gene match: 7. The CDR3 nucleotides are TGCGCCAGCAGCACCACATCTAGCGGGTACAATGAGCAGTTCTTC. This encodes CASSTTSSGYNEQFF.

The chain employs TRBV10-3 and TRBJ2-2; 9 bases match TRBD1. CDR3 length equals 16 residues. Losses at the gene ends were 4 bases for V and 5 bases for J; bases not matched to a gene: 8. In germline, CDR1 is ENHRY, CDR2 SYGVKD. CDR3 residues: CAISGTGVRGTGELFF. Here the CDR3 DNA reads TGTGCCATCAGTGGGACAGGGGTCAGGGGAACCGGGGAGCTGTTTTTT.

This clone showed up just a few times. J is TRBJ1-2 and V is TRBV5-1; D possibly corresponds to TRBD1 (5 bases). This CDR3 has 12 amino acids. V lost 4 bases, J lost 4 bases, and 8 bases lay in between. CDR1 and CDR2 (germline): SGHRS, YFSETQ. CDR3 DNA sequence: TGCGCCAGCAGCCTCGACAGCTATGGCTACACCTTC. As protein: CASSLDSYGYTF.

The chain recombines TRBV6-1 with TRBJ2-2; D is uncertain. V lost 7 bases to trimming and J lost 2 bases, with 5 bases between them. The CDR3 runs 12 residues. CDR1 is MNHNS and CDR2 is SASEGT in the germline V gene. The CDR3 nucleotides are TGTGCCAGCACCTTCAACACCGGGGAGCTGTTTTTT. Protein: CASTFNTGELFF.

In DNA form, the CDR3 reads TGTGCCAGCAGCTTAGGGACAGGGATTGAGCAGTTCTTC. Translation gives CASSLGTGIEQFF. The chain uses TRBV7-2 and TRBJ2-1; 8 bases are a match to TRBD1. Trimming at V came to 1 base and at J to 9 bases, leaving 2 bases not matched to a gene. This CDR3 comprises 13 residues. Per the germline V gene, CDR1 is SGHTA and CDR2 is FQGNSA.

CDR3: CASRGGGPKVNTIYF. DNA of the CDR3: TGCGCCAGCAGAGGGGGGGGCCCTAAGGTAAACACCATATATTTT. The chain joins TRBV5-1 to TRBJ1-3; D is perhaps TRBD1 (6 bases). Per germline, CDR1 SGHRS and CDR2 YFSETQ. V lost 5 bases and J lost 6, with 18 bases in between. This CDR3 comprises 15 residues.

The rearrangement uses TRBV5-4 and TRBJ1-1; TRBD1 might be the D (5 bases). The CDR3 extends over 13 amino acids. V was cut by 4 bases and J by 2 bases, with 9 bases left in between. Germline values: CDR1 SGHNT, CDR2 YYREEE (reference sequence). As DNA, the CDR3 is TGTGCCAGCAGCGTGTGGGGCAACACTGAAGCTTTCTTT. Amino acid sequence: CASSVWGNTEAFF.

On this clone itself: A junction boundary mismatches the germline segment, possibly from a read error. The V gene is TRBV7-9, the J gene TRBJ2-3, with 13 bases matching TRBD2. The germline CDR1 and CDR2 sequences are SEHNR and FQNEAQ (reference sequence). This CDR3 contains 16 residues. The CDR3: CSSSSGLAGNTDTQYF. CDR3 DNA sequence: TGTTCCAGCAGCTCGGGACTAGCGGGGAACACAGATACGCAGTATTTT.

The chain joins TRBV7-2 to TRBJ2-1; no firm D call. The V end was cut by 1 base, the J end by 11 bases, with 9 bases between. This CDR3 has 12 residues. Germline values: CDR1 SGHTA, CDR2 FQGNSA. As DNA, the CDR3 is TGTGCCAGCAGCTTAGGTGTGCGGCAGCAGTTCTTC. This codes for CASSLGVRQQFF.

This chain uses TRBV25-1 with TRBJ1-6; 7 nucleotides line up with TRBD1. The CDR3 spans 13 residues. Germline assignment: CDR1 MGHDK and CDR2 SYGVNS. Trimming removed 3 bases from V and 12 bases from J; junction bases left unmatched: 5. The CDR3 loop reads CASSDKNRGPLHF. The CDR3 DNA reads TGTGCCAGCAGTGATAAAAACAGGGGACCCCTCCACTTT. Variable domain in full (rest from reference TRBV25-1 and TRBJ1-6): EADIYQTPRYLVIGTGKKITLECSQTMGHDKMYWYQQDPGMELHLIHYSYGVNSTEKGDLSSESTVSRIRTEHFPLTLESARPSHTSQYLCASSDKNRGPLHFGNGTRLTVT.

DNA for the CDR3: TGCGCCAGCAGCAGAACATCGGGACAGGGTATCTCTGGGGCCAACGTCCTGACTTTC. It is translated as CASSRTSGQGISGANVLTF. The gene calls are TRBV5-1 and TRBJ2-6, with TRBD1 identical over 9 bases. Germline trimming cut 4 bases from V and 0 bases from J; bases unmatched to any gene: 11. This CDR3 spans 19 amino acids. CDR1 is SGHRS and CDR2 is YFSETQ in the germline V gene.